This T cell receptor beta chain was found in a study of OX40 agonist ivuxolimab in advanced cancers. Some clones are missing from TCRdb's copy, which holds only in-frame ones; the method was immunoSEQ multiplex PCR. The table has 9,500 to 15,000 clones, about 81% seen once; the top ten hold around 15%. The CDR3 consists of 13 residues. Germline trimming cut 6 bases from V and 5 bases from J; bases unmatched to any gene: 5. CDR1 and CDR2 from the germline V gene are MNHEY and SMNVEV (reference sequence). The starting material was CD4+ or CD8+ T cells sorted from blood, obtained in a trial of the OX40 agonist ivuxolimab. The receptor comes from an adult with an advanced solid tumor such as melanoma, head and neck, liver or kidney cancer. This rearrangement joins TRBV27 to TRBJ1-2; TRBD1 agrees at 8 bases. This CDR3 is CASRRQGPYGYTF. The DNA for the CDR3 is TGTGCCAGCAGACGACAGGGGCCATATGGCTACACCTTC.